Below, one T cell receptor beta chain is given with its context. This entry is derived from a study of blood T cell repertoires in COVID-19. Background on the study: The origin of the acute and convalescent COVID-19 samples was the United States, Italy and Spain. PBMCs, B-cell-depleted T cells, or T cells provided the cDNA or gDNA that made up the material.

Trimming cost V 4 bases and J 4 bases; bases outside gene matches: 2. Germline assignment: CDR1 SQVTM and CDR2 ANQGSEA. The CDR3 has 12 residues. As handled by the study authors: The authors estimated nucleated cell counts from reference gene primer amplification. Data came from immunoSEQ multiplex PCR; TCRdb stores just in-frame clones and leaves some out. V and J calls and clone size are copied from that table; D and trimming were computed from the DNA. Among some 280,000 clones listed, approximately 91% were seen once. The clonotype comes from a woman in her sixties with acute or convalescent COVID-19. The chain has TRBV29-1 and TRBJ2-5; 8 nucleotides line up with TRBD2. What was sequenced was peripheral blood. The DNA for the CDR3 is TGCAGCGTTGGGGCGGGGGGAGAGACCCAGTACTTC. As protein: CSVGAGGETQYF. Variable domain in full (rest from reference TRBV29-1 and TRBJ2-5): SAVISQKPSRDICQRGTSLTIQCQVDSQVTMMFWYRQQPGQSLTLIATANQGSEATYESGFVIDKFPISRPNLTFSTLTVSNMSPEDSSIYLCSVGAGGETQYFGPGTRLLVL.